Below are 28 T cell receptor beta chains sequenced from a single sample in a study of blood T cell repertoires in COVID-19. The assay was immunoSEQ multiplex PCR, and TCRdb's table has in-frame clones only and misses some. The sample has under 60,000 clones, about 88% seen once. Sequencing input: peripheral blood. These receptor sequences come from a man aged 55 to 69 with acute or convalescent COVID-19.

The chain carries TRBV5-1 and TRBJ1-1; TRBD1 matches at 8 bases. This CDR3 contains 13 residues. Trimming cost V 3 bases and J 10 bases; bases outside gene matches: 8. Germline CDR1 reads SGHRS; CDR2 reads YFSETQ. The CDR3 here is CASSSGQGRRAFF. CDR3 in DNA: TGCGCCAGCAGCTCCGGACAGGGCCGGAGAGCTTTCTTT.

This clone was seen a handful of times. The chain has TRBV10-2 and TRBJ2-7; 7 bases line up with TRBD1. The J segment lost 9 bases and the V segment lost 2 bases, leaving 1 base of the junction unmatched. This CDR3 has 11 residues. The germline CDR1 and CDR2 sequences are WSHSY and SAAADI. The chain's CDR3 is CASSEHRGQYF. DNA for the CDR3: TGCGCCAGCAGTGAGCACAGGGGGCAGTACTTC.

The rearrangement links TRBV7-8 to TRBJ2-2, with D perhaps matching TRBD2 (5 bases). V was cut by 5 bases and J by 6 bases, with 13 bases left in between. This CDR3 comprises 14 residues. CDR1 is SGHVS and CDR2 is FQNEAQ in the germline V gene. CDR3 sequence: CASSEVEGSGELFF. Written as DNA, the CDR3 is TGTGCCAGCAGCGAAGTTGAGGGTTCCGGGGAGCTGTTTTTT.

The CDR3 region has the DNA TGTGCCAGTAGTATACAGGGTAGTACTGAAGCTTTCTTT. It yields the protein CASSIQGSTEAFF. The chain joins TRBV19 to TRBJ1-1; the D gene is possibly TRBD1 (5 bases). CDR1 LNHDA and CDR2 SQIVND come from the germline V gene (reference sequence). Deletions cut 2 bases from V and 5 bases from J, with 9 bases between. The CDR3 is 13 amino acids.

The rearrangement links TRBV11-2 to TRBJ1-1, with D unclear. The V end was cut by 4 bases, the J end by 1 base, with 10 bases between. The CDR3 spans 14 residues. The germline gives CDR1 SGHAT, CDR2 FQNNGV. CDR3 loop: CASSSIRQNTEAFF. The CDR3 DNA reads as TGTGCCAGCAGCTCTATTCGACAGAACACTGAAGCTTTCTTT.

V is TRBV2 and J is TRBJ1-1; possibly TRBD1 for D (6 bases). V was clipped by 4 bases and J by 4 bases, with 13 bases between them. In germline, CDR1 is SNHLY, CDR2 FYNNEI. This CDR3 contains 14 residues. The CDR3 is CASSAPDRPTEAFF. The CDR3 DNA follows: TGTGCCAGCAGTGCCCCCGACAGGCCCACTGAAGCTTTCTTT. Using reference TRBV2 and TRBJ1-1 for the parts outside the CDR3, the full variable domain is EPEVTQTPSHQVTQMGQEVILRCVPISNHLYFYWYRQILGQKVEFLVSFYNNEISEKSEIFDDQFSVERPDGSNFTLKIRSTKLEDSAMYFCASSAPDRPTEAFFGQGTRLTVV.

This clone was seen once. V gene TRBV27 combines with J gene TRBJ2-1; TRBD1 is a possible D gene (6 bases). V lost 3 bases to trimming and J lost 7 bases, with 19 bases between them. Per germline, CDR1 MNHEY and CDR2 SMNVEV (reference sequence). The CDR3 loop spans 16 amino acids. The CDR3 region is CASSLRLARGVNEQFF. The CDR3 nucleotides read TGTGCCAGCAGTTTGCGGCTGGCCAGGGGAGTTAATGAGCAGTTCTTC.

The chain is built from TRBV12-5 and TRBJ1-4; unclear D gene. V was cut by 1 base and J by 14 bases, with 14 bases left in between. This CDR3 spans 13 amino acids. Per the germline V gene, CDR1 is LGHNT and CDR2 is FRNRAP. The CDR3 reads CASGLEEGTGLFF. Written as DNA, the CDR3 is TGTGCTAGTGGTTTGGAAGAGGGTACTGGGCTGTTTTTT.

The J gene is TRBJ2-3, the V gene TRBV4-1; 10 nucleotides line up with TRBD2. The V gene's germline CDR1 is MGHRA and CDR2 YSYEKL. J lost 1 base, V lost 0 bases, and 10 bases had no gene match. The CDR3 has 19 residues. The CDR3 reads CASSQESTSGAAGTDTQYF. In DNA, the CDR3 is TGCGCCAGCAGCCAAGAAAGCACTAGCGGGGCGGCGGGCACAGATACGCAGTATTTT.

The chain links TRBV27 to TRBJ2-5; 7 bases map to TRBD2. Germline trimming cut 5 bases from V and 2 bases from J; bases unmatched to any gene: 5. CDR1 MNHEY and CDR2 SMNVEV come from the germline V gene (reference sequence). The CDR3 spans 14 residues. DNA for the CDR3: TGTGCCAGCAGTGTGGGGGGGATTCAAGAGACCCAGTACTTC. It is translated as CASSVGGIQETQYF.

The chain is built from TRBV15 and TRBJ1-4; weak D call: TRBD1 (6 bases). The V end was cut by 3 bases, the J end by 0 bases, with 8 bases between. Germline CDR1 and CDR2: LNHNV and YYDKDF (reference sequence). This CDR3 region has 15 residues. CDR3 residues: CATSSNRATNEKLFF. The DNA of the CDR3 is TGTGCCACCAGCAGTAACAGGGCAACTAATGAAAAACTGTTTTTT.

The DNA for the CDR3 is TGTGCCAGCAGTTTAATATTAGGGGGCACTGAAGCTTTCTTT. Translation: CASSLILGGTEAFF. The J gene is TRBJ1-1, the V gene TRBV27, with D possibly being TRBD1 (6 bases). The ends were cut back, 2 bases at V and 4 bases at J, with 11 bases in the middle. Germline CDR1 MNHEY, CDR2 SMNVEV (reference sequence). The CDR3 is 14 amino acids.

The chain joins TRBV7-9 to TRBJ1-2, with D possibly matching TRBD1 (5 bases). V lost 1 base and J 10 bases, leaving 19 bases between the germline ends. CDR1 is SEHNR, CDR2 FQNEAQ, per germline (reference sequence). This CDR3 is built from 15 residues. CDR3 bases: TGTGCCAGCAGCTTAGTAGTAAGGGGTGCAGAGGACTACACCTTC. Translated, it gives CASSLVVRGAEDYTF. Based on the CDR3 plus reference TRBV7-9 and TRBJ1-2, the full variable domain is DTGVSQNPRHKITKRGQNVTFRCDPISEHNRLYWYRQTLGQGPEFLTYFQNEAQLEKSRLLSDRFSAERPKGSFSTLEIQRTEQGDSAMYLCASSLVVRGAEDYTFGSGTRLTVV.

The chain recombines TRBV29-1 with TRBJ1-1, with D uncertain. The CDR3 is 11 residues long. V was cut by 7 bases and J by 6 bases, with 12 bases left in between. Germline V CDR1 and CDR2: SQVTM, ANQGSEA. The CDR3 spells CSAARGSEAFF. DNA of the CDR3: TGCAGCGCCGCCCGAGGGTCTGAAGCTTTCTTT. Using reference TRBV29-1 and TRBJ1-1 for the parts outside the CDR3, the full variable domain is SAVISQKPSRDICQRGTSLTIQCQVDSQVTMMFWYRQQPGQSLTLIATANQGSEATYESGFVIDKFPISRPNLTFSTLTVSNMSPEDSSIYLCSAARGSEAFFGQGTRLTVV.

The chain couples TRBV6-1 to TRBJ2-3, with 10 bases that match TRBD2. Germline V gene data show CDR1 as MNHNS and CDR2 as SASEGT. CDR3 length equals 15 residues. Trimming took 1 base from V and 7 from J; bases not matched to a gene: 5. CDR3 nucleotides: TGTGCCAGCAGTGAAGGACTAGCGGGTCGATATACGCAGTATTTT. Protein sequence: CASSEGLAGRYTQYF.

V and J are TRBV24-1 and TRBJ2-3; 11 bases are a match to TRBD2. V shed 4 bases and J 2 bases; nucleotides not matched to a gene: 7. Germline CDR1 reads KGHDR; CDR2 reads SFDVKD. The CDR3 consists of 17 residues. DNA for the CDR3: TGTGCCACCAGTGACCCCATAGCGGGGGGGCCCACAGATACGCAGTATTTT. Its translation: CATSDPIAGGPTDTQYF.

The V and J genes are TRBV5-4 and TRBJ2-3; the D gene is possibly TRBD2 (6 bases). CDR3 length: 14 residues. V lost 4 bases and J lost 0, with 9 bases in between. Germline V CDR1 and CDR2: SGHNT, YYREEE (reference sequence). CDR3 loop: CASSRTTSTDTQYF. The DNA for the CDR3 is TGTGCCAGCAGCCGGACTACTAGCACAGATACGCAGTATTTT.

CDR3 nucleotide sequence: TGTGCCAGCAGCCAAGATGGGCGAATGCAGTTCTTC. Its protein product is CASSQDGRMQFF. The chain links TRBV3-1 (or the pseudogene TRBV3-2) to TRBJ2-1; D gene ambiguous. This CDR3 comprises 12 residues. The V and J ends lost 0 bases and 12 bases respectively, with 9 bases between them. Germline V gene sequence: CDR1 LGHDT, CDR2 YNNKEL (reference sequence).

The genes are TRBV6-4 and TRBJ2-7; D is uncertain. Trimming took off 0 bases at V and 1 base at J, with 4 bases between the two ends. The length of the CDR3 is 13 residues. Per germline, CDR1 MRHNA and CDR2 SNTAGT. The CDR3, as DNA: TGTGCCAGCAGTGACTCATATTCCTACGAGCAGTACTTC. This sequence encodes CASSDSYSYEQYF.

This clone appeared a single time. This chain uses TRBV2 with TRBJ1-2; D possibly corresponds to TRBD1 (5 bases). The CDR3 extends over 14 amino acids. The germline V and J ends were trimmed by 3 bases and 2 bases, with 10 bases remaining between them. Germline V gives CDR1 SNHLY, CDR2 FYNNEI. DNA of the CDR3: TGTGCCAGCAGTGATAGGGCAGGGAACTATGGCTACACCTTC. Amino acids: CASSDRAGNYGYTF.

The genes are TRBV7-9 and TRBJ2-2; 8 bases fit TRBD1. With V trimmed by 1 base and J by 8 bases, 15 bases remained unmatched. Germline V gives CDR1 SEHNR, CDR2 FQNEAQ (reference sequence). The CDR3 covers 18 residues. The CDR3 DNA sequence: TGTGCCAGCAGCTTAGTCGGATTGACAGGGGCAACGTCAGGGGAGCTGTTTTTT. Amino acids: CASSLVGLTGATSGELFF.

A remark on this clone: One end of the junction does not line up with germline, which may come from a read error. The gene calls are TRBV7-7 and TRBJ2-6; TRBD1 is a possible D gene (5 bases). The CDR3 is made up of 15 amino acids. Germline V lookup: CDR1 SSHAT, CDR2 FNYEAQ (reference sequence). In DNA form, the CDR3 reads TGTGCTAGCAGCTTGGGGCTTTCTGGGGCCAACGTCCTGACTTTC. This encodes CASSLGLSGANVLTF.

This chain links TRBV5-5 with TRBJ1-5; no reliable D call. V gave up 0 bases and J gave up 7 bases, with 11 bases separating them. The CDR3 has 14 residues. Germline CDR1 reads SGHKS; CDR2 reads YYEKEE (reference sequence). As DNA, the CDR3 is TGTGCCAGCAGCTTGGGCGCCCCGGGGCAGCCCCAGCATTTT. Protein product: CASSLGAPGQPQHF.

V and J are TRBV11-3 and TRBJ2-3, with TRBD2 matching 13 bases. V lost 3 bases to trimming and J lost 4 bases; unmatched junction nucleotides: 4. In germline, CDR1 is SGHNT, CDR2 YENEEA. The CDR3 length is 16 residues. Here the CDR3 DNA reads TGTGCCAGCAGCTTCTCACTAGCGGGGGGGCCAGATACGCAGTATTTT. This codes for CASSFSLAGGPDTQYF.

The J gene is TRBJ2-2, the V gene TRBV7-8; D is uncertain. This CDR3 is 14 amino acids long. Germline V gene sequence: CDR1 SGHVS, CDR2 FQNEAQ. Between the trimmed V and J ends, which lost 5 bases and 9 bases, there was a span of 16 bases. CDR3 coding DNA: TGTGCCAGCAGCCCGGTGGGCCTCAGCAGGGAGCTGTTTTTT. This encodes CASSPVGLSRELFF.

The chain carries TRBV25-1 and TRBJ1-1; 9 bases match TRBD1. The CDR3 totals 16 residues. The V and J ends lost 5 bases and 4 bases, in that order; junction bases with no gene match: 11. Germline CDR1 reads MGHDK; CDR2 reads SYGVNS. DNA of the CDR3: TGTGCCAGCAGTTGGACGCCGGGACAGGGCCCCACTGAAGCTTTCTTT. Protein sequence: CASSWTPGQGPTEAFF.

This chain joins TRBV3-1 (or the pseudogene TRBV3-2) and TRBJ2-3, with 9 bases lining up with TRBD2. The junction had 11 bases not matched to a gene; V was cut back by 4 bases and J by 6 bases. This CDR3 has 16 amino acids. Germline CDR1 and CDR2: LGHDT and YNNKEL (reference sequence). The CDR3 nucleotides read TGTGCCAGCAGCCGCCGGGGAGCGGGGGGACCCGATACGCAGTATTTT. Protein sequence: CASSRRGAGGPDTQYF.

The V gene is TRBV19, the J gene TRBJ2-5; D possibly corresponds to TRBD2 (6 bases). The CDR3 has 13 amino acids. Germline lookup yields CDR1 LNHDA and CDR2 SQIVND (reference sequence). V was pared by 7 bases and J by 7 bases, with 16 bases between. As DNA, the CDR3 is TGTGCCAGTATATCCCAAGGAGCGGGGACCCAGTACTTC. This sequence encodes CASISQGAGTQYF.